These T cell receptor beta chains were read from a single sample in a study of PD-1 blockade in classical Hodgkin lymphoma. Data came from immunoSEQ multiplex PCR; TCRdb stores just in-frame clones and leaves some out. Of over 6,500 clones listed, roughly 80% are singletons. Specimen: peripheral blood mononuclear cells (PBMCs), collected before the fourth cycle of nivolumab. The receptors come from a human donor with classical Hodgkin lymphoma. Both conserved end residues are part of each CDR3.

>TRBJ1-6|TRBV7-3
CASSLDFSPLHF
>TRBJ2-7|TRBV28
CASSLAEYEQYF
>TRBJ2-2|TRBV28
CANKGSTGELFF
>TRBJ2-1|TRBV5-1
CASSFNSLAGGYNEQFF
>TRBJ1-1|TRBV9
CASSTTFRGRRGEAFF
>TRBJ1-3|TRBV3-1/TRBV3-2
CASSQDEYF
>TRBJ1-6|TRBV6-5
CASVPRVWNSPLHF
>TRBJ2-5|TRBV11-2
CASSLLGLARETQYF
>TRBJ2-1|TRBV7-2
CASSLGRGGYNEQFF
>TRBJ1-6|TRBV7-9
CASSLDLTGGDSPLHF
>TRBJ2-1|TRBV2
CASSDARIVEQFF
>TRBJ2-5|TRBV28
CASSSGVPETQYF
>TRBJ2-7|TRBV6-6
CATGGSYEQYF
>TRBJ2-3|TRBV7-2
CASSRTSGTTTGGTQYF
>TRBJ2-1|TRBV7-6
CASSMGGSYNEQFF
>TRBJ1-1|TRBV4-2
CASSQDAADTEAFF
>TRBJ1-1|TRBV30
CAWSGQVNTEAFF
>TRBJ1-1|TRBV10-3
CAISEYVTGETEAFF
>TRBJ1-6|TRBV28
CASRGRVSRSPPLHF
>TRBJ1-2|TRBV7-6
CASSLNGALAYGYTF
>TRBJ1-2|TRBV12-5
CASGLVGTVYGYTF
>TRBJ1-1|TRBV5-6
CASSLAGPVNTEAFF
>TRBJ1-1|TRBV5-1
CASSLGGTSNTEAFF
>TRBJ2-3|TRBV5-4
CASSLAGTDTQYF
>TRBJ2-7|TRBV6-5
CASSYGTGGTQQYF
>TRBJ2-1|TRBV6-5
CASSYLGFYNEQFF
>TRBJ1-1|TRBV6-8
CASHHWTVNTEAFF
>TRBJ2-5|TRBV11-2
CASSLGWETQYF
>TRBJ2-1|TRBV7-3
CASSLIGQSIFEQFF
>TRBJ1-2|TRBV28
CASSSLLNTGTYGYTF
>TRBJ1-6|TRBV14
CASSQDKNSNSPLHF